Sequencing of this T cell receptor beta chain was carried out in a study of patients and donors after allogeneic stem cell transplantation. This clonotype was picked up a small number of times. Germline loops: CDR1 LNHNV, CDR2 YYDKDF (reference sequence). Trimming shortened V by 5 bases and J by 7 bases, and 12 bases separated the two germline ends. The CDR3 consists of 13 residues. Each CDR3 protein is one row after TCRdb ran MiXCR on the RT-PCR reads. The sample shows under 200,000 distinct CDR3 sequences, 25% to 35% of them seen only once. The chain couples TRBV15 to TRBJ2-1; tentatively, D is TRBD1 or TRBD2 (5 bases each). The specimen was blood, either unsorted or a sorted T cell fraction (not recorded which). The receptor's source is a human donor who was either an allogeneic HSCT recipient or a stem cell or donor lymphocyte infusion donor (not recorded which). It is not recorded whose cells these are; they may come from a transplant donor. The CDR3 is CATSYQRGNEQFF. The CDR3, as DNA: TGTGCCACCAGCTACCAGAGGGGAAATGAGCAGTTCTTC.